Shown below are 18 T cell receptor beta chains from a single sample sequenced in a study of cytomegalovirus exposure and HLA in healthy donors. The data were produced by immunoSEQ multiplex PCR, yet TCRdb's version contains in-frame clones alone and is incomplete. The sample has some 330,000 clones; 86% are singletons. Sequenced input: PBMCs. These receptors were obtained from a woman aged 18-29 years in good health and CMV-seronegative.

This clone has only one observation. This CDR3 is also generated by other DNA sequences in the sample. The chain links TRBV5-4 to TRBJ2-5; tentative D call: TRBD2 (6 bases). V was trimmed by 4 bases and J by 1 base, leaving 8 bases between them. This CDR3 has 13 amino acids. Germline CDR1 and CDR2: SGHNT and YYREEE (reference sequence). For the CDR3, the DNA is TGTGCCAGCAGCCCCGGGGGCCAAGAGACCCAGTACTTC. This gives the protein CASSPGGQETQYF.

The chain is built from TRBV9 and TRBJ2-3; 8 bases are shared with TRBD1. Trimming cost V 0 bases and J 6 bases; bases outside gene matches: 0. This CDR3 has 13 amino acids. Germline V gene sequence: CDR1 SGDLS, CDR2 YYNGEE. The CDR3 DNA sequence: TGTGCCAGCAGCGTAGGACAGGGGGATACGCAGTATTTT. Residues: CASSVGQGDTQYF. The complete variable domain, with remaining parts taken from reference TRBV9 and TRBJ2-3, reads DSGVTQTPKHLITATGQRVTLRCSPRSGDLSVYWYQQSLDQGLQFLIQYYNGEERAKGNILERFSAQQFPDLHSELNLSSLELGDSALYFCASSVGQGDTQYFGPGTRLTVL.

The rearrangement uses TRBV11-2 and TRBJ1-4, with D tentatively TRBD1 (6 bases). The CDR3 sequence is 15 residues long. Trimming pared 5 bases from V and 3 bases from J, leaving 13 bases between. Per the germline V gene, CDR1 is SGHAT and CDR2 is FQNNGV. CDR3 region: CASSNTGMANEKLFF. Here the CDR3 DNA reads TGTGCCAGCAGCAACACAGGGATGGCTAATGAAAAACTGTTTTTT. Using reference TRBV11-2 and TRBJ1-4 for the parts outside the CDR3, the full variable domain is EAGVAQSPRYKIIEKRQSVAFWCNPISGHATLYWYQQILGQGPKLLIQFQNNGVVDDSQLPKDRFSAERLKGVDSTLKIQPAKLEDSAVYLCASSNTGMANEKLFFGSGTQLSVL.

The chain links TRBV5-1 to TRBJ1-4; D gene uncertain. V lost 4 bases, J lost 3 bases, and 19 bases lay in between. CDR1 is SGHRS and CDR2 is YFSETQ in the germline V gene. This CDR3 region has 17 residues. CDR3 nucleotide sequence: TGCGCCAGCAGCATACAGCCAACTCTTGAAGCTAATGAAAAACTGTTTTTT. It is translated as CASSIQPTLEANEKLFF.

The rearrangement joins TRBV5-6 to TRBJ2-7; 9 nucleotides align to TRBD1. Losses at the gene ends were 4 bases for V and 1 base for J; bases not matched to a gene: 6. The CDR3 covers 15 residues. Germline loops: CDR1 SGHDT, CDR2 YYEEEE. CDR3 DNA: TGTGCCAGCAGCCCGAAGGACAGGGGTTCCTACGAGCAGTACTTC. Protein sequence: CASSPKDRGSYEQYF.

The chain links TRBV6-1 to TRBJ1-5, with D maybe TRBD1 (5 bases). V gave up 0 bases and J gave up 10 bases, with 10 bases separating them. The germline gives CDR1 MNHNS, CDR2 SASEGT. This CDR3 comprises 13 residues. CDR3 protein: CASSEARTGPQHF. The CDR3 region has the DNA TGTGCCAGCAGTGAAGCACGAACAGGTCCCCAGCATTTT.

The chain recombines TRBV4-2 with TRBJ2-2; no clear D. CDR3 size: 14 residues. Germline-derived CDR1 and CDR2 are LGHNA and YNFKEQ. The V gene lost 5 bases and the J gene lost 0 bases, with 7 bases spanning the gap. The CDR3 loop reads CASSSLPNTGELFF. CDR3 nucleotides: TGTGCCAGCAGCTCACTCCCGAACACCGGGGAGCTGTTTTTT.

The chain combines TRBV7-2 with TRBJ2-7, with TRBD2 identical over 9 bases. The CDR3 consists of 13 residues. Per germline, CDR1 SGHTA and CDR2 FQGNSA. Losses at the gene ends were 5 bases for V and 2 bases for J; bases not matched to a gene: 1. Written as DNA, the CDR3 is TGTGCCAGCAGCGGACTAGCGACCTACGAGCAGTACTTC. Protein sequence: CASSGLATYEQYF.

The CDR3: CASTTGGGQPQHF. DNA of the CDR3: TGTGCCAGCACCACGGGGGGTGGTCAGCCCCAGCATTTT. This chain joins TRBV28 and TRBJ1-5, with D perhaps TRBD1 (5 bases). The CDR3 has 13 residues. From germline, CDR1 is MDHEN and CDR2 SYDVKM. V lost 7 bases and J lost 6, with 13 bases in between.

This clone was picked up one time. This chain connects TRBV15 to TRBJ2-7; no firm D call. The CDR3 has 12 residues. Trimming stripped 0 bases from V and 7 bases from J, with 7 bases between. Germline CDR1 and CDR2: LNHNV and YYDKDF (reference sequence). CDR3 in amino acids: CATSRDDGEQYF. In DNA form, the CDR3 reads TGTGCCACCAGCAGAGATGACGGGGAGCAGTACTTC.

The J gene is TRBJ2-4, the V gene TRBV4-1; possibly TRBD2 for D (5 bases). Germline V lookup: CDR1 MGHRA, CDR2 YSYEKL. CDR3 size: 13 residues. V dropped 2 bases and J dropped 8 bases, with 10 bases sitting between them. CDR3 sequence reads: CASSQLAMDIQYF. CDR3 nucleotide sequence: TGCGCCAGCAGCCAACTAGCCATGGACATTCAGTACTTC.

The rearrangement uses TRBV11-1 and TRBJ2-7; TRBD1 is a possible D gene (6 bases). The CDR3 covers 12 residues. Germline CDR1 SGHAT, CDR2 FQDESV (reference sequence). Trimming stripped 1 base from V and 5 bases from J, with 6 bases between. CDR3 nucleotides: TGTGCCAGCAGCTTAGGGACAGACGAGCAGTACTTC. It codes for CASSLGTDEQYF.

This chain uses TRBV14 with TRBJ2-3; D gene uncertain. The CDR3 loop spans 15 amino acids. The V end lost 2 bases, the J end lost 0 bases, and 9 bases lay between the germline ends. Per the germline V gene, CDR1 is SGHDN and CDR2 is FVKESK. CDR3 region: CASSQIPLSTDTQYF. In nucleotides, the CDR3 is TGTGCCAGCAGCCAAATCCCCTTAAGCACAGATACGCAGTATTTT.

The gene calls are TRBV9 and TRBJ2-3, with D hard to call. The V and J ends lost 3 bases and 2 bases respectively, with 4 bases between them. The germline V gene has CDR1 SGDLS and CDR2 YYNGEE. The CDR3 has 12 amino acids. The CDR3 loop reads CASSGDTDTQYF. CDR3 coding DNA: TGTGCCAGCAGCGGAGACACAGATACGCAGTATTTT.

The gene calls are TRBV2 and TRBJ1-5, with 8 bases identical to TRBD1. The CDR3 totals 13 residues. Germline CDR1 and CDR2: SNHLY and FYNNEI. The ends lost 6 bases at V and 7 bases at J; junction bases unmatched: 5. For the CDR3, the DNA is TGTGCCAGCAGGGCGACAGGGGACCAGCCCCAGCATTTT. This sequence encodes CASRATGDQPQHF. The whole variable domain, filled in from reference TRBV2 and TRBJ1-5, reads EPEVTQTPSHQVTQMGQEVILRCVPISNHLYFYWYRQILGQKVEFLVSFYNNEISEKSEIFDDQFSVERPDGSNFTLKIRSTKLEDSAMYFCASRATGDQPQHFGDGTRLSIL.

V usage is TRBV27 and J usage is TRBJ2-2; 11 bases fit TRBD2. The germline gives CDR1 MNHEY, CDR2 SMNVEV (reference sequence). The CDR3 covers 17 residues. Germline trimming cut 6 bases from V and 6 bases from J; bases unmatched to any gene: 12. The CDR3 here is CASRIAGGPIAPGELFF. CDR3 coding DNA: TGTGCCAGCAGGATAGCGGGAGGGCCCATAGCTCCCGGGGAGCTGTTTTTT.

The genes are TRBV27 and TRBJ2-7; D is unclear. Germline CDR1 is MNHEY and CDR2 is SMNVEV (reference sequence). There are 12 residues in the CDR3. Trimming took off 5 bases at V and 4 bases at J, with 9 bases between the two ends. The CDR3 spells CASSTVGYEQYF. The CDR3 DNA is TGTGCCAGCAGTACAGTCGGTTACGAGCAGTACTTC.

This chain connects TRBV4-3 to TRBJ2-4, with D tentatively TRBD1 (5 bases). Trimming removed 1 base at V and 1 base at J, with 14 bases between. Germline V gives CDR1 LGHNA, CDR2 YSLEER. The CDR3 runs 17 residues. The CDR3 region has the DNA TGCGCCAGCAGCCAAGTCAGGGAAACTCGGGCCAAAAACATTCAGTACTTC. It yields the protein CASSQVRETRAKNIQYF.